One sample yielded the 27 T cell receptor beta chains listed below, sequenced in a study of T-cell memory formation after mild COVID-19. TCRdb re-called the 5' RACE reads with MiXCR, one entry per CDR3 protein. The sample consists of about 560,000 distinct CDR3 sequences, about 20% of them appearing once. The sample was PBMCs or a T cell subset sorted from them (not recorded which). These receptors were taken from an adult woman who had mild COVID-19 (a few samples of this study predate the infection). Cell type and time point are not known.

In this sample, this clonotype turned up a few times. J is TRBJ2-7 and V is TRBV11-3; 9 positions agree with TRBD2. Trimming took 1 base from V and 2 from J; bases not matched to a gene: 6. Germline V gives CDR1 SGHNT, CDR2 YENEEA. This CDR3 has 16 amino acids. CDR3 in amino acids: CASSLGLAANAYEQYF. The DNA of the CDR3 is TGTGCCAGCAGCTTAGGACTAGCGGCGAACGCCTACGAGCAGTACTTC.

This clonotype turned up a few times. The rearrangement links TRBV18 to TRBJ2-1; 8 bases are a match to TRBD2. The germline V gene encodes CDR1 KGHSH and CDR2 LQKENI. This CDR3 has 16 residues. Trimming cost V 6 bases and J 5 bases; bases outside gene matches: 12. The CDR3: CASSPTPSGGHNEQFF. DNA for the CDR3: TGTGCCAGCTCGCCGACCCCGTCGGGAGGGCACAATGAGCAGTTCTTC.

This clonotype turned up a few times. The rearrangement links TRBV10-3 to TRBJ2-5; D might be TRBD2 (5 bases). CDR3 length: 13 residues. Germline values: CDR1 ENHRY, CDR2 SYGVKD. V was pared by 4 bases and J by 5 bases, with 11 bases between. Here the CDR3 DNA reads TGTGCCATCAGTGGGGCTAGCATGGAGACCCAGTACTTC. Amino acid sequence: CAISGASMETQYF.

J is TRBJ2-7 and V is TRBV7-9; 12 bases map to TRBD2. J lost 3 bases, V lost 5 bases, and 14 bases had no gene match. The CDR3 length is 18 residues. Germline CDR1 and CDR2: SEHNR and FQNEAQ (reference sequence). CDR3 nucleotides: TGTGCCAGCAGCAAAAGGGGGGGCGGACTAGCGGGAATCTACGAGCAGTACTTC. This codes for CASSKRGGGLAGIYEQYF.

This clonotype was seen only a few times. This chain uses TRBV4-3 with TRBJ2-1; 9 bases line up with TRBD2. Losses at the gene ends were 0 bases for V and 0 bases for J; bases not matched to a gene: 6. Germline CDR1 and CDR2: LGHNA and YSLEER. The CDR3 contains 18 residues. CDR3 sequence: CASSQDTLAGSSYNEQFF. In DNA, the CDR3 is TGCGCCAGCAGCCAAGACACTCTAGCGGGAAGCTCCTACAATGAGCAGTTCTTC.

V usage is TRBV29-1 and J usage is TRBJ1-5, with D uncertain. The germline V and J ends were trimmed by 4 bases and 3 bases, with 10 bases remaining between them. Germline CDR1 reads SQVTM; CDR2 reads ANQGSEA. The CDR3 totals 13 residues. CDR3 residues: CSVAENPNQPQHF. CDR3 coding DNA: TGCAGCGTTGCTGAGAACCCCAATCAGCCCCAGCATTTT.

The chain employs TRBV5-4 and TRBJ1-2; the match to TRBD1 covers 8 bases. Germline CDR1 SGHNT, CDR2 YYREEE (reference sequence). CDR3 size: 17 residues. Trimming cost V 4 bases and J 6 bases; bases outside gene matches: 17. The CDR3 loop is CASSPPGQGVIFNGYTF. Here the CDR3 DNA reads TGTGCCAGCAGCCCCCCCGGACAGGGTGTTATTTTTAATGGCTACACCTTC.

The gene calls are TRBV15 and TRBJ2-5; no reliable D call. The V end lost 1 base, the J end lost 2 bases, and 8 bases lay between the germline ends. Germline V gene lookup returns CDR1 LNHNV and CDR2 YYDKDF (reference sequence). This CDR3 region has 14 residues. CDR3 sequence reads: CATSRADIQETQYF. In DNA form, the CDR3 reads TGTGCCACCAGCAGAGCCGACATACAAGAGACCCAGTACTTC.

This clonotype occurred a few times. V gene TRBV13 combines with J gene TRBJ2-1; 9 bases align to TRBD2. The V and J ends lost 2 bases and 7 bases, in that order; junction bases with no gene match: 9. The CDR3 totals 16 residues. The germline V gene encodes CDR1 PRHDT and CDR2 FYEKMQ (reference sequence). CDR3 sequence: CASSLMRLAGQNEQFF. The CDR3 DNA sequence: TGTGCCAGCAGCTTAATGCGGCTAGCGGGGCAAAATGAGCAGTTCTTC.

A single count supports this clonotype. J is TRBJ2-7 and V is TRBV25-1; D unclear. Trimming took 8 bases from V and 1 from J, leaving 12 bases between them. The CDR3 runs 13 residues. CDR1 and CDR2 from the germline V gene are MGHDK and SYGVNS. The DNA of the CDR3 is TGTGCCAGCGGTGGGGTCTCATCCTACGAGCAGTACTTC. Protein sequence: CASGGVSSYEQYF.

This clonotype was found a few times. The V call is TRBV27, the J call TRBJ2-7; D unresolved. The CDR3 is 12 amino acids. Looked up from germline, CDR1 is MNHEY and CDR2 is SMNVEV (reference sequence). Trimming shortened V by 6 bases and J by 7 bases, and 13 bases separated the two germline ends. CDR3 nucleotides: TGTGCCAGCAGCCTCTATGGTAGGGAGCAGTACTTC. It codes for CASSLYGREQYF.

This clonotype has at least ten counts. V and J are TRBV7-6 and TRBJ2-1; 8 bases line up with TRBD2. V shed 8 bases and J 2 bases; nucleotides not matched to a gene: 8. The CDR3 totals 15 residues. Germline CDR1 SGHVS, CDR2 FNYEAQ. CDR3 residues: CASHPGGRPYNEQFF. The CDR3 nucleotides read TGTGCCAGCCATCCCGGCGGGAGGCCCTACAATGAGCAGTTCTTC.

This clonotype was detected ten times or more. This sequence joins TRBV7-9 and TRBJ1-6; D unresolved. Germline assignment: CDR1 SEHNR and CDR2 FQNEAQ (reference sequence). The V end lost 6 bases, the J end lost 6 bases, and 18 bases lay between the germline ends. This CDR3 has 16 residues. The CDR3: CASSSPAGFSNSPLHF. In DNA, the CDR3 is TGTGCCAGCAGTAGCCCGGCGGGGTTCAGTAATTCACCCCTCCACTTT.

In this sample, this clonotype turned up many times. The V and J genes are TRBV27 and TRBJ2-7; 11 positions agree with TRBD2. CDR1 is MNHEY, CDR2 SMNVEV, per germline (reference sequence). The CDR3 is made up of 19 amino acids. Unmatched junction bases numbered 17, after V lost 4 bases and J lost 3 bases. CDR3 region: CASSSNGLAGKVNVYEQYF. Here the CDR3 DNA reads TGTGCCAGCAGTTCGAACGGACTAGCGGGTAAGGTTAACGTCTACGAGCAGTACTTC.

This clonotype was recorded a few times. V is TRBV20-1 and J is TRBJ2-5; possible D gene TRBD2, 7 bases. The CDR3 has 15 amino acids. Germline assignment: CDR1 DFQATT and CDR2 SNEGSKA (reference sequence). The ends were cut back, 0 bases at V and 1 base at J, with 12 bases in the middle. The chain's CDR3 is CSAREGGERQETQYF. The CDR3 region has the DNA TGCAGTGCTAGAGAAGGGGGGGAGCGCCAAGAGACCCAGTACTTC.

The genes are TRBV5-1 and TRBJ1-2, with 7 bases fitting TRBD1. Germline CDR1 reads SGHRS; CDR2 reads YFSETQ. With 5 bases clipped from V and 6 bases from J, the junction kept 4 bases outside the gene matches. The length of the CDR3 is 12 residues. The chain's CDR3 is CASRDRVDGYTF. CDR3 in DNA: TGCGCCAGCAGAGACAGGGTCGATGGCTACACCTTC.

This clonotype was seen a handful of times. The rearrangement uses TRBV4-2 and TRBJ2-5, with D tentatively TRBD1 (8 bases). The germline V gene has CDR1 LGHNA and CDR2 YNFKEQ. The ends were cut back, 1 base at V and 7 bases at J, with 16 bases in the middle. CDR3 length equals 15 residues. The CDR3 sequence is CASSQVTGDYRTQYF. As DNA, the CDR3 is TGTGCCAGCAGCCAAGTGACAGGGGACTATCGGACCCAGTACTTC.

The chain uses TRBV5-1 and TRBJ1-2; the D gene is possibly TRBD1 (5 bases). The CDR3 sequence is 15 residues long. From germline, CDR1 is SGHRS and CDR2 YFSETQ. Trimming removed 0 bases from V and 2 bases from J, with 11 bases in between. The DNA of the CDR3 is TGCGCCAGCAGCTTGGGGGGCCCAGGAAACTATGGCTACACCTTC. This translates into CASSLGGPGNYGYTF.

This clonotype was counted a few times. The rearrangement joins TRBV28 to TRBJ2-7; 11 nucleotides line up with TRBD1. The germline V gene has CDR1 MDHEN and CDR2 SYDVKM. This CDR3 is 14 amino acids long. The V and J ends lost 4 bases and 6 bases, in that order; junction bases with no gene match: 5. The CDR3 here is CASSSAGQGAEQYF. CDR3 bases: TGTGCCAGCAGTTCTGCCGGACAGGGGGCCGAGCAGTACTTC.

J is TRBJ2-3 and V is TRBV7-6; 9 positions match TRBD2. V lost 1 base, J lost 0 bases, and 8 bases stayed unmatched. Germline CDR1 and CDR2: SGHVS and FNYEAQ. The CDR3 has 18 amino acids. The CDR3 spells CASSLGLASGTSTDTQYF. The CDR3 DNA follows: TGTGCCAGCAGCTTAGGATTGGCTAGCGGGACTAGCACAGATACGCAGTATTTT.

The rearrangement links TRBV29-1 to TRBJ1-1, with D unclear. V shed 2 bases and J shed 0 bases, with 7 bases lying between them. Germline CDR1 reads SQVTM; CDR2 reads ANQGSEA. The CDR3 is made up of 13 amino acids. In DNA, the CDR3 is TGCAGCGTTGAATTTTACATGAACACTGAAGCTTTCTTT. This codes for CSVEFYMNTEAFF.

The V call is TRBV6-6, the J call TRBJ2-2; 10 bases line up with TRBD2. CDR3 length: 18 residues. CDR1 MNHNY and CDR2 SVGAGI come from the germline V gene (reference sequence). V lost 7 bases to trimming and J lost 1 base; unmatched junction nucleotides: 12. DNA for the CDR3: TGTGCCAGCACCATACCTGATAGCGGGAGGCTGAACACCGGGGAGCTGTTTTTT. Protein: CASTIPDSGRLNTGELFF.

This clonotype was counted many times. The chain uses TRBV5-1 and TRBJ2-1; 7 bases fit TRBD2. V lost 0 bases and J lost 6; bases outside the gene matches: 6. This CDR3 contains 15 residues. Germline V gene sequence: CDR1 SGHRS, CDR2 YFSETQ. CDR3 sequence reads: CASSLVVTSSNEQFF. CDR3 nucleotide sequence: TGCGCCAGCAGCTTGGTGGTGACTAGCAGCAATGAGCAGTTCTTC. Full variable domain (missing parts from reference TRBV5-1 and TRBJ2-1): KAGVTQTPRYLIKTRGQQVTLSCSPISGHRSVSWYQQTPGQGLQFLFEYFSETQRNKGNFPGRFSGRQFSNSRSEMNVSTLELGDSALYLCASSLVVTSSNEQFFGPGTRLTVL.

The chain uses TRBV6-4 and TRBJ2-2, with D possibly TRBD1 on 5 matching bases. V dropped 3 bases and J dropped 6 bases, with 11 bases sitting between them. The CDR3 is made up of 14 amino acids. Germline V gene lookup returns CDR1 MRHNA and CDR2 SNTAGT. The CDR3 loop is CASSELGAAGELFF. The DNA of the CDR3 is TGTGCCAGCAGTGAACTTGGGGCAGCCGGGGAGCTGTTTTTT.

J is TRBJ2-7 and V is TRBV15, with 7 nucleotides matching TRBD1. CDR3 size: 15 residues. The ends lost 5 bases at V and 0 bases at J; junction bases unmatched: 7. CDR1 is LNHNV, CDR2 YYDKDF, per germline (reference sequence). CDR3 sequence (DNA): TGTGCCACCAGCCTTGACAGGGCTCTCTCCTACGAGCAGTACTTC. Its translation: CATSLDRALSYEQYF.

The CDR3 reads CATSATGARENPGANVLTF. CDR3 DNA: TGTGCCACCAGTGCGACCGGGGCCAGAGAAAACCCTGGGGCCAACGTCCTGACTTTC. The chain is built from TRBV24-1 and TRBJ2-6; the D gene could be TRBD1 or TRBD2 (5 bases each). In germline, CDR1 is KGHDR, CDR2 SFDVKD. The CDR3 has 19 amino acids. Trimming shortened V by 5 bases and J by 2 bases, and 21 bases separated the two germline ends.

The gene calls are TRBV5-1 and TRBJ2-3; D not certain. Germline V gene sequence: CDR1 SGHRS, CDR2 YFSETQ. The CDR3 runs 16 residues. The ends were cut back, 4 bases at V and 4 bases at J, with 19 bases in the middle. CDR3 nucleotides: TGCGCCAGCAGCGGGAATTTAAAGGGTACCCCAGATACGCAGTATTTT. Residues: CASSGNLKGTPDTQYF.